Listed below are T cell receptor beta chains from one sample, sequenced in a study of blood T cell repertoires in COVID-19. Generated by immunoSEQ multiplex PCR, the TCRdb table keeps only in-frame clones and is missing some. The sample comprises some 81,000 clones, roughly 96% of which are singletons, and around 4.2% rests with the top ten. Material for sequencing was peripheral blood. The receptors shown here come from a human donor with active COVID-19. The donor label of this sample is uncertain. Both conserved end residues are part of each CDR3. The D gene is left open where the match is weak. Size is omitted from some rows. Given values are once, few, many or a class for expanded clones.

clone_size	d_call	v_call	j_call	cdr3_nt	cdr3_aa
-	TRBD2	TRBV7-2	TRBJ2-1	TGTGCCAGCAGCCCCCGGACTAGCGGGGGAGCGTACAATGAGCAGTTCTTC	CASSPRTSGGAYNEQFF
-	-	TRBV27	TRBJ2-2	TGTGCCAGCAGGGGGCGTGAGCGTCCCGGGGAGCTGTTTTTT	CASRGRERPGELFF
-	-	TRBV9	TRBJ1-3	TGTGCCAGCAGCGTCGCTAGGACTGGAAACACCATATATTTT	CASSVARTGNTIYF
once	-	TRBV4-2	TRBJ1-1	TGTGCCAGCAGCCCCCTTTCCCAGGTGAACACTGAAGCTTTCTTT	CASSPLSQVNTEAFF
-	-	TRBV3-1/TRBV3-2	TRBJ2-3	TGTGCCAGCAGCTTGGACGGGAAGAGCACAGATACGCAGTATTTT	CASSLDGKSTDTQYF
once	-	TRBV12-3/TRBV12-4	TRBJ2-3	TGTGCCAGCAGTTTTGACTGGGCAGATACGCAGTATTTT	CASSFDWADTQYF
-	TRBD1	TRBV9	TRBJ2-6	TGTGCCAGCAGCGAGACCTTGACAGGGACCGGGGCCAACGTCCTGACTTTC	CASSETLTGTGANVLTF
-	-	TRBV6-1	TRBJ2-7	TGTGCCAGCAGTGAAGCGCTATCCCCCTACGAGCAGTACTTC	CASSEALSPYEQYF
-	-	TRBV2	TRBJ1-4	TGTGCCAGCAGTGACTTGGGAGCAACTAATGAAAAACTGTTTTTT	CASSDLGATNEKLFF
-	TRBD1	TRBV4-1	TRBJ1-2	TGCGCCAGCAGCCAAGAACGGGACAGGGGAAACTATGGCTACACCTTC	CASSQERDRGNYGYTF
-	-	TRBV24-1	TRBJ2-1	TGTGCCACCAGTCCCTTTGGAGGGAGCTCCTACAATGAGCAGTTCTTC	CATSPFGGSSYNEQFF
-	-	TRBV24-1	TRBJ2-3	TGTGCCACCAGTACAGGGCATTTAGATACGCAGTATTTT	CATSTGHLDTQYF
-	-	TRBV21-1	TRBJ2-7	TGTGCCAGCCTACCGAGGGACAGAACCTACGAGCAGTACTTC	CASLPRDRTYEQYF
-	TRBD2	TRBV20-1	TRBJ2-7	TGCAGTGCTACTGACGGGGGGTCCCTTATTTACGAGCAGTACTTC	CSATDGGSLIYEQYF
-	-	TRBV19	TRBJ2-1	TGTGCCAGTAGTGCCCAGACACGGAACAATGAGCAGTTCTTC	CASSAQTRNNEQFF
-	TRBD1	TRBV5-1	TRBJ1-3	TGCGCCAGCAGCTGGACGGGACAGGGTTCGGGAAACACCATATATTTT	CASSWTGQGSGNTIYF